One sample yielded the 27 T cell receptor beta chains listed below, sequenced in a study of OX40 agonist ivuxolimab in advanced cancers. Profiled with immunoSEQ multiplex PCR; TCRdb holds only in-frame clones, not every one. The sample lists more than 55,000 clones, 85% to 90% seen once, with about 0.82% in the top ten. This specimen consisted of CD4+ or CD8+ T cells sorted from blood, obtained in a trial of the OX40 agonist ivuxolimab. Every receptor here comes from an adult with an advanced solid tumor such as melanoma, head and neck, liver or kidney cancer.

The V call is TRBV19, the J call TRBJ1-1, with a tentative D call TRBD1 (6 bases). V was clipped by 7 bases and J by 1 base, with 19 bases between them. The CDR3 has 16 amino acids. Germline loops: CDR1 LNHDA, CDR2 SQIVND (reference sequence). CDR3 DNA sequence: TGTGCCAGTAATGGGGGCCAGGGACGAGCGAACACTGAAGCTTTCTTT. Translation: CASNGGQGRANTEAFF.

The CDR3 DNA sequence: TGTGCCAGTATCTGGACAGGGCATAACGAGCAGTACTTC. Protein sequence: CASIWTGHNEQYF. The chain couples TRBV19 to TRBJ2-7; 8 bases are shared with TRBD1. Germline V gene data show CDR1 as LNHDA and CDR2 as SQIVND (reference sequence). V shed 7 bases, J shed 5 bases, and the junction held 7 bases outside the gene matches. The CDR3 sequence is 13 residues long.

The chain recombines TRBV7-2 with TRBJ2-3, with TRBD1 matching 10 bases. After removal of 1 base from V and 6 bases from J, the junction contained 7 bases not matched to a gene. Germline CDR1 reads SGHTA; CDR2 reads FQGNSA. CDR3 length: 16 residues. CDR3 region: CASSLVGTGVADTQYF. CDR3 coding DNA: TGTGCCAGCAGCTTAGTGGGGACAGGGGTAGCGGATACGCAGTATTTT.

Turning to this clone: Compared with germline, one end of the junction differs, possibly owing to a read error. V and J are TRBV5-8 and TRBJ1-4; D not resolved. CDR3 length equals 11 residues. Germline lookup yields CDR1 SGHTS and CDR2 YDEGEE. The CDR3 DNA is TGTGCCAGCAGTTTGGTCGCGGGAATGTTTTTT. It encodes CASSLVAGMFF.

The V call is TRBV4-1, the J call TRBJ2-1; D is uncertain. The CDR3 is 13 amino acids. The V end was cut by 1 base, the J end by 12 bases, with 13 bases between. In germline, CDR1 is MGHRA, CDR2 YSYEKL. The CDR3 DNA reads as TGCGCCAGCAGCCAAGCAACTCCTATTCGGCAGTTCTTC. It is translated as CASSQATPIRQFF.

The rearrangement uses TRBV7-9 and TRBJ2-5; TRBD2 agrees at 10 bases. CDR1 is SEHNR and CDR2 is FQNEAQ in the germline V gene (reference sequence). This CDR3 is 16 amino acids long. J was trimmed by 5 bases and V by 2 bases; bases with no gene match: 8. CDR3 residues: CASSLRASGRGETQYF. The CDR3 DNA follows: TGTGCCAGCAGCTTAAGGGCTAGCGGGAGAGGGGAGACCCAGTACTTC.

The CDR3 protein is CASSFPARGFPYEQYF. In nucleotides, the CDR3 is TGTGCCAGCAGCTTCCCCGCCCGGGGTTTCCCCTACGAGCAGTACTTC. The rearrangement joins TRBV7-9 to TRBJ2-5; maybe TRBD2 (5 bases). Matching the DNA end better, TRBJ2-7 makes the J call doubtful. CDR1 and CDR2 from the germline V gene are SEHNR and FQNEAQ (reference sequence). CDR3 length: 16 residues.

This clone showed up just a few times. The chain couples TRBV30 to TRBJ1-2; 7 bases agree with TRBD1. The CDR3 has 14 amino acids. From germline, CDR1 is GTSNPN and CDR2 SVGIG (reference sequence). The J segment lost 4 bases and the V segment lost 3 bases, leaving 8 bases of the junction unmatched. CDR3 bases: TGTGCCTGGAGCCAAGACAGGGCAGCCTATGGCTACACCTTC. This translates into CAWSQDRAAYGYTF. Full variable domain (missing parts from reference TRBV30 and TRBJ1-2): SQTIHQWPATLVQPVGSPLSLECTVEGTSNPNLYWYRQAAGRGLQLLFYSVGIGQISSEVPQNLSASRPQDRQFILSSKKLLLSDSGFYLCAWSQDRAAYGYTFGSGTRLTVV.

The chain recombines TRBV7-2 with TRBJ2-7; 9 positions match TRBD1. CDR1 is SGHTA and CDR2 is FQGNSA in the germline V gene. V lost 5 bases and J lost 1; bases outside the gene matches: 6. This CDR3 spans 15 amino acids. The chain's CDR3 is CASSRGQGGSYEQYF. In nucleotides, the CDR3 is TGTGCCAGCAGCCGGGGACAGGGTGGATCCTACGAGCAGTACTTC.

The DNA for the CDR3 is TGTGCCTGGAGTGACGGGACAGGGGTGGACACCATATATTTT. It translates to CAWSDGTGVDTIYF. The genes are TRBV30 and TRBJ1-3; 10 nucleotides match TRBD1. The CDR3 consists of 14 residues. With 1 base clipped from V and 8 bases from J, the junction kept 5 bases outside the gene matches. Germline V gene sequence: CDR1 GTSNPN, CDR2 SVGIG (reference sequence).

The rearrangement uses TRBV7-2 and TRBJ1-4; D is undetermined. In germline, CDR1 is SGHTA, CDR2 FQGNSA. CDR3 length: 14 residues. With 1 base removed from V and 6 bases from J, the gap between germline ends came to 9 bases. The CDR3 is CASSLEKGDEKLFF. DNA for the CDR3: TGTGCCAGCAGCTTAGAAAAGGGTGATGAAAAACTGTTTTTT.

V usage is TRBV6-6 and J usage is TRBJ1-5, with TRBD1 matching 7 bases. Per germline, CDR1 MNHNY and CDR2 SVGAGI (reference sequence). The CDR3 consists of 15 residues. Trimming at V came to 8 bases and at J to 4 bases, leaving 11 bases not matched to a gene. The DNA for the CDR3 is TGTGCCAGCGGTCAGCCGGGACAGACGAATCAGCCCCAGCATTTT. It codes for CASGQPGQTNQPQHF.

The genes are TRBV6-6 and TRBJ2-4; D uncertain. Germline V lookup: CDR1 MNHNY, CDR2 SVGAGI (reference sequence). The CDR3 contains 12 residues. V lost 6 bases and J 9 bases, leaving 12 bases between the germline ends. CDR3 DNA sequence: TGTGCCAGCAGCCTCGGGTGGGGCATTCAGTACTTC. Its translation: CASSLGWGIQYF.

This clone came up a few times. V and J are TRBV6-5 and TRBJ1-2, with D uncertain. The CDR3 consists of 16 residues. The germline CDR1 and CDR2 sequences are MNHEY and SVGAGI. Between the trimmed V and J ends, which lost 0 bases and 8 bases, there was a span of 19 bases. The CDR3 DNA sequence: TGTGCCAGCAGTTACTCGAATCGTCATTCTGCGGGGGGCTACACCTTC. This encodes CASSYSNRHSAGGYTF.

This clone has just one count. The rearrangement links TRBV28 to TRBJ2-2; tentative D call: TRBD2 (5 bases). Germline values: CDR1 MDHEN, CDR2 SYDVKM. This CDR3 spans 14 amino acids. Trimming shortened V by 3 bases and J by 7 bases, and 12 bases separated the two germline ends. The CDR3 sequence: CASSFERRHGELFF. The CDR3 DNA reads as TGTGCCAGCAGTTTCGAGCGGAGGCACGGGGAGCTGTTTTTT.

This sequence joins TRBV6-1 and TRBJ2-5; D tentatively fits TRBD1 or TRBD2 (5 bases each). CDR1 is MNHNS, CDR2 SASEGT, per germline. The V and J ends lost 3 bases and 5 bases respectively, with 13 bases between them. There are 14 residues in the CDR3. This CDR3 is CASSESGRGETQYF. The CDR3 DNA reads TGTGCCAGCAGTGAGTCGGGGCGTGGGGAGACCCAGTACTTC.

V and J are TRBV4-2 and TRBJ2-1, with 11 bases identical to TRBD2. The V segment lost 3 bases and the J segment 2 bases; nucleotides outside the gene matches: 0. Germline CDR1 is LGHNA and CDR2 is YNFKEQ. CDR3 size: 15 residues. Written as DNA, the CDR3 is TGTGCCAGCAGCCAGACTAGCGGGGCCTACAATGAGCAGTTCTTC. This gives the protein CASSQTSGAYNEQFF.

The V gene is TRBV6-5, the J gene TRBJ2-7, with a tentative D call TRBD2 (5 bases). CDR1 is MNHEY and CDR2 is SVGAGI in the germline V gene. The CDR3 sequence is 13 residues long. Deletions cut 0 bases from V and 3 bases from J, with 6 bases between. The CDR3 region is CASSYSRDYEQYF. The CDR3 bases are TGTGCCAGCAGTTACTCCCGGGACTACGAGCAGTACTTC.

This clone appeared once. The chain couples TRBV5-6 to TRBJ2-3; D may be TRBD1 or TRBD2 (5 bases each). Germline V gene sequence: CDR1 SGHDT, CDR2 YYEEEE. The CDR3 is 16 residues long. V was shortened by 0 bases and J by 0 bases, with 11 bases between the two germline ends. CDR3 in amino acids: CASSLARGVSTDTQYF. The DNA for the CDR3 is TGTGCCAGCAGCTTGGCCCGAGGGGTTAGCACAGATACGCAGTATTTT. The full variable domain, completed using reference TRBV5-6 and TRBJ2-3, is DAGVTQSPTHLIKTRGQQVTLRCSPKSGHDTVSWYQQALGQGPQFIFQYYEEEERQRGNFPDRFSGHQFPNYSSELNVNALLLGDSALYLCASSLARGVSTDTQYFGPGTRLTVL.

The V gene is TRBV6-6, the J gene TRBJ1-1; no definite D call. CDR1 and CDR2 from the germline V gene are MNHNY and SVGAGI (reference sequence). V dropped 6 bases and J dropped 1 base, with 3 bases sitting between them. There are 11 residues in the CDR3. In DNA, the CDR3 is TGTGCCAGCAGGCGGAACACTGAAGCTTTCTTT. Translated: CASRRNTEAFF.

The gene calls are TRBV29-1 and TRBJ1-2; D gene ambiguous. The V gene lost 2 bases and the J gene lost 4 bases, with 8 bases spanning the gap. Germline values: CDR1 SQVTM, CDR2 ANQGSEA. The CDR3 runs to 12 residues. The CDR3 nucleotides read TGCAGCGTTGAACCAAGAACCTATGGCTACACCTTC. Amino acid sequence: CSVEPRTYGYTF.

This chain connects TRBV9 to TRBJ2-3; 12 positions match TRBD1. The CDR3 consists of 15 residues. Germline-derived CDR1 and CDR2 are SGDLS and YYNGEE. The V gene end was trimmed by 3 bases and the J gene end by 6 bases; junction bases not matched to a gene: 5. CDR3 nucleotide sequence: TGTGCCAGCAGCGAGGGGACAGGGGGCTGGGATACGCAGTATTTT. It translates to CASSEGTGGWDTQYF.

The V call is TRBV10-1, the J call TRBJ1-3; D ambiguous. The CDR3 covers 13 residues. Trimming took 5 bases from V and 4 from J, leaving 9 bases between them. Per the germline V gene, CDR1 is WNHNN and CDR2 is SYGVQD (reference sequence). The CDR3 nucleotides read TGCGCCAGCAGTCGCCCTTCCGGAAACACCATATATTTT. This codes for CASSRPSGNTIYF.

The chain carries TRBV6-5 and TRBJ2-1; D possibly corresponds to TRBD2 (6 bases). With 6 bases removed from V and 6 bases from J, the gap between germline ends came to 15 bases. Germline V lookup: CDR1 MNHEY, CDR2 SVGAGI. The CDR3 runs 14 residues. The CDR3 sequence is CASRPGLQSNEQFF. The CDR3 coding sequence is TGTGCCAGCAGGCCGGGACTGCAGTCCAATGAGCAGTTCTTC.

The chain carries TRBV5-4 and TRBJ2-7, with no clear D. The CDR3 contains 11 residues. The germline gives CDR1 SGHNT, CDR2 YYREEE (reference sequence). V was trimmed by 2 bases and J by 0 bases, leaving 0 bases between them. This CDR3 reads CASSFSYEQYF. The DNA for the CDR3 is TGTGCCAGCAGCTTCTCCTACGAGCAGTACTTC. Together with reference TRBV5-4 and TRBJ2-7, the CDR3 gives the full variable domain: ETGVTQSPTHLIKTRGQQVTLRCSSQSGHNTVSWYQQALGQGPQFIFQYYREEENGRGNFPPRFSGLQFPNYSSELNVNALELDDSALYLCASSFSYEQYFGPGTRLTVT.

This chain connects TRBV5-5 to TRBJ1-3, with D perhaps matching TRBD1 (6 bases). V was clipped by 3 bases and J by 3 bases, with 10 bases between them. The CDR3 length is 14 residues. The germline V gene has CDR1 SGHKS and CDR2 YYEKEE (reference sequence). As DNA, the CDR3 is TGTGCCAGCAGCTGGACAGCAGATGGAAACACCATATATTTT. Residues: CASSWTADGNTIYF.

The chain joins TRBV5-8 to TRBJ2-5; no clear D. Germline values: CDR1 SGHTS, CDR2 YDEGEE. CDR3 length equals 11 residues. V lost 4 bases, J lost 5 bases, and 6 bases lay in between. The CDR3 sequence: CASSPRETQYF. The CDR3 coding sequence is TGTGCCAGCAGCCCTCGGGAGACCCAGTACTTC. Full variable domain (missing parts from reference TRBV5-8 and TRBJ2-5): EAGVTQSPTHLIKTRGQQATLRCSPISGHTSVYWYQQALGLGLQFLLWYDEGEERNRGNFPPRFSGRQFPNYSSELNVNALELEDSALYLCASSPRETQYFGPGTRLLVL.